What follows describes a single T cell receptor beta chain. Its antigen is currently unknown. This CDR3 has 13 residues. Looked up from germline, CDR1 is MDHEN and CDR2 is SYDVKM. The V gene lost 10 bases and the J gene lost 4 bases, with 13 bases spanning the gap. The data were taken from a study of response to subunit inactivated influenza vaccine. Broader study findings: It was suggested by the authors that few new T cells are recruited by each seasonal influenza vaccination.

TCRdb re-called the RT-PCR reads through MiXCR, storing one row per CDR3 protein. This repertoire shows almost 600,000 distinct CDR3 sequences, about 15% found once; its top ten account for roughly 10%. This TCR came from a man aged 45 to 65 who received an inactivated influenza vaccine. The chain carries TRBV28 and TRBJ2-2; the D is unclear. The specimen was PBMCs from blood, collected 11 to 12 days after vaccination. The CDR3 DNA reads TGTGCCACCTTGAAGACGGTCACCGGGGAGCTGTTTTTT. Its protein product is CATLKTVTGELFF.